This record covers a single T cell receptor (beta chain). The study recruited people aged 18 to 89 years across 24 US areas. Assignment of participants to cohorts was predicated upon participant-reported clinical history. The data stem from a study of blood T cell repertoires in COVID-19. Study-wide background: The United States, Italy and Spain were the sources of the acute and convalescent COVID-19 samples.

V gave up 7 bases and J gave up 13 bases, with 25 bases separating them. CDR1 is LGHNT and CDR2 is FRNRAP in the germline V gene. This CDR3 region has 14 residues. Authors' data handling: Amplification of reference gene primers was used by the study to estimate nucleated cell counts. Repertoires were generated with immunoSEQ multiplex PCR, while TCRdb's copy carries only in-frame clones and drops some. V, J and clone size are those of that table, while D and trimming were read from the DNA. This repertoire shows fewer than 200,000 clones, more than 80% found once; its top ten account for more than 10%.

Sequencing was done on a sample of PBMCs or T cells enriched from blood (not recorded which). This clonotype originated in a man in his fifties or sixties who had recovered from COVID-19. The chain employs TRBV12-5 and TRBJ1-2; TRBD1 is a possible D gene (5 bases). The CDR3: CASDTGRQGKGPTF. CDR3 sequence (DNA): TGTGCTAGTGACACCGGGCGGCAGGGAAAGGGGCCCACCTTC.